Listed below are T cell receptor beta chains from one sample, sequenced in a study of T cell repertoires in cytomegalovirus infection. TCRdb reprocessed the reads via MiXCR and lists one record per CDR3 protein. In the table there are a few hundred thousand distinct CDR3 sequences, approximately 40% of which are singletons. These TCRs' antigens remain unknown. Sample: cultured PBMCs, taken from culture after CMV antigen stimulation. These receptors came from a human donor in good health (CMV status not recorded). Some clones in this sample may be carry-over from other donors' samples. Both conserved end residues are part of each CDR3. The order of the fields is CDR3 protein, CDR3 length, V gene, J gene.

CDR3 protein: CSAQRGVNTGELFF; CDR3 length: 14; V gene: TRBV29-1; J gene: TRBJ2-2
CDR3 protein: CASSQDFAGPPGEQFF; CDR3 length: 16; V gene: TRBV4-3; J gene: TRBJ2-1
CDR3 protein: CASSAPGLAEKDTQYF; CDR3 length: 16; V gene: TRBV7-9; J gene: TRBJ2-3
CDR3 protein: CASSKSPSGLFGQFF; CDR3 length: 15; V gene: TRBV18; J gene: TRBJ2-1
CDR3 protein: CASSLNSGGTSEQFF; CDR3 length: 15; V gene: TRBV5-1; J gene: TRBJ2-1
CDR3 protein: CASNATSGRSYEQYF; CDR3 length: 15; V gene: TRBV6-2/TRBV6-3; J gene: TRBJ2-7
CDR3 protein: CASSLRTGPQDTEAFF; CDR3 length: 16; V gene: TRBV12-3/TRBV12-4; J gene: TRBJ1-1
CDR3 protein: CAISELDRGTLLGGYTF; CDR3 length: 17; V gene: TRBV10-3; J gene: TRBJ1-2
CDR3 protein: CASSRLTEAFF; CDR3 length: 11; V gene: TRBV7-8; J gene: TRBJ1-1
CDR3 protein: CASTYRGQGNEQFF; CDR3 length: 14; V gene: TRBV6-8; J gene: TRBJ2-1
CDR3 protein: CASSYSRGNYEQYF; CDR3 length: 14; V gene: TRBV6-2/TRBV6-3; J gene: TRBJ2-7
CDR3 protein: CAISARVLDEQYF; CDR3 length: 13; V gene: TRBV10-3; J gene: TRBJ2-7
CDR3 protein: CASSPRGGSSNEQFF; CDR3 length: 15; V gene: TRBV7-2; J gene: TRBJ2-1
CDR3 protein: CASRPQADTQYF; CDR3 length: 12; V gene: TRBV12-3/TRBV12-4; J gene: TRBJ2-3
CDR3 protein: CASSSGGAYEQYF; CDR3 length: 13; V gene: TRBV5-4; J gene: TRBJ2-7
CDR3 protein: CASSSGLAANNEQFF; CDR3 length: 15; V gene: TRBV7-8; J gene: TRBJ2-1
CDR3 protein: CASSLAGVTNGYTF; CDR3 length: 14; V gene: TRBV7-8; J gene: TRBJ1-2
CDR3 protein: CASSLTSGSSYNEQFF; CDR3 length: 16; V gene: TRBV5-5; J gene: TRBJ2-1
CDR3 protein: CASSLGANEKLFF; CDR3 length: 13; V gene: TRBV7-9; J gene: TRBJ1-4
CDR3 protein: CASGRNSQETQYF; CDR3 length: 13; V gene: TRBV11-1; J gene: TRBJ2-5
CDR3 protein: CASSFGAGEYF; CDR3 length: 11; V gene: TRBV12-3/TRBV12-4; J gene: TRBJ2-5
CDR3 protein: CASSLSSRPTTDTQYF; CDR3 length: 16; V gene: TRBV27; J gene: TRBJ2-3
CDR3 protein: CASGLNPGGTEAFF; CDR3 length: 14; V gene: TRBV12-5; J gene: TRBJ1-1
CDR3 protein: CASSSIAGGTYEQYF; CDR3 length: 15; V gene: TRBV27; J gene: TRBJ2-7
CDR3 protein: CASSLDRSGGYTF; CDR3 length: 13; V gene: TRBV7-9; J gene: TRBJ1-2
CDR3 protein: CASSPKDRRYNSPLHF; CDR3 length: 16; V gene: TRBV6-5; J gene: TRBJ1-6
CDR3 protein: CASSSGQGGFKLFF; CDR3 length: 14; V gene: TRBV28; J gene: TRBJ1-4
CDR3 protein: CASSPPDRAGYGYTF; CDR3 length: 15; V gene: TRBV7-9; J gene: TRBJ1-2
CDR3 protein: CSVPLDSSYNEQFF; CDR3 length: 14; V gene: TRBV29-1; J gene: TRBJ2-1
CDR3 protein: CATAVYQNTGELFF; CDR3 length: 14; V gene: TRBV7-6; J gene: TRBJ2-2
CDR3 protein: CASSLTVGSGLGETQYF; CDR3 length: 17; V gene: TRBV7-7; J gene: TRBJ2-5
CDR3 protein: CASSFTRTGGRNEKLFF; CDR3 length: 17; V gene: TRBV7-3; J gene: TRBJ1-4
CDR3 protein: CASSTPQAMNTEAFF; CDR3 length: 15; V gene: TRBV7-9; J gene: TRBJ1-1
CDR3 protein: CASSLESLAEPYEQYF; CDR3 length: 16; V gene: TRBV7-9; J gene: TRBJ2-7
CDR3 protein: CASSLAAGPDTQYF; CDR3 length: 14; V gene: TRBV7-2; J gene: TRBJ2-3
CDR3 protein: CSVARSRRSYNEQFF; CDR3 length: 15; V gene: TRBV29-1; J gene: TRBJ2-1
CDR3 protein: CASSQKLGTSLYEQYF; CDR3 length: 16; V gene: TRBV6-2/TRBV6-3; J gene: TRBJ2-7
CDR3 protein: CASSEREGLSSGANVLTF; CDR3 length: 18; V gene: TRBV25-1; J gene: TRBJ2-6
CDR3 protein: CASSLWRQGTGAFF; CDR3 length: 14; V gene: TRBV11-2; J gene: TRBJ1-1
CDR3 protein: CASSQTGLQETQYF; CDR3 length: 14; V gene: TRBV7-2; J gene: TRBJ2-5
CDR3 protein: CASSLDGTSYNEQFF; CDR3 length: 15; V gene: TRBV7-2; J gene: TRBJ2-1
CDR3 protein: CASEGTTKETQYF; CDR3 length: 13; V gene: TRBV28; J gene: TRBJ2-5
CDR3 protein: CASSLAGTVGEQFF; CDR3 length: 14; V gene: TRBV7-2; J gene: TRBJ2-1
CDR3 protein: CASSGDTQETQYF; CDR3 length: 13; V gene: TRBV2; J gene: TRBJ2-5
CDR3 protein: CASSEFWGLEQYF; CDR3 length: 13; V gene: TRBV6-1; J gene: TRBJ2-7
CDR3 protein: CASSQGRGARDQPQHF; CDR3 length: 16; V gene: TRBV4-1; J gene: TRBJ1-5
CDR3 protein: CSARAGQMNTEAFF; CDR3 length: 14; V gene: TRBV20-1; J gene: TRBJ1-1
CDR3 protein: CSVGPGSAGETQYF; CDR3 length: 14; V gene: TRBV29-1; J gene: TRBJ2-5
CDR3 protein: CASSLSGSVNRLSEAFF; CDR3 length: 17; V gene: TRBV27; J gene: TRBJ1-1
CDR3 protein: CASRRYTGELFF; CDR3 length: 12; V gene: TRBV6-5; J gene: TRBJ2-2
CDR3 protein: CASSFRAETQYF; CDR3 length: 12; V gene: TRBV7-2; J gene: TRBJ2-5
CDR3 protein: CASSWTGTSGKGQYF; CDR3 length: 15; V gene: TRBV5-4; J gene: TRBJ2-7
CDR3 protein: CASSRSGENTEAFF; CDR3 length: 14; V gene: TRBV18; J gene: TRBJ1-1